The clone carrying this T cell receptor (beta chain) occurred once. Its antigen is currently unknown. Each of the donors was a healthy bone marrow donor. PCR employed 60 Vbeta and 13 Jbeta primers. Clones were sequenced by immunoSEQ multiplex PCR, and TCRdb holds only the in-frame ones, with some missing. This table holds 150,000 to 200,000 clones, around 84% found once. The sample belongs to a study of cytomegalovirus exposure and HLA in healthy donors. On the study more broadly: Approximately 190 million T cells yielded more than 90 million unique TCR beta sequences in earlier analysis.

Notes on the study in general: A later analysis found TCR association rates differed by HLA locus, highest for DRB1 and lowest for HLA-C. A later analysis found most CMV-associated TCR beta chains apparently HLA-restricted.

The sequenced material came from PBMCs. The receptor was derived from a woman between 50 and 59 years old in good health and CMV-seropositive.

CDR3 DNA: TGTGCCAGCAGTTTAATAGATGAGAGTAAAGCTTTCTTT. This gives the protein CASSLIDESKAFF. This rearrangement joins TRBV7-9 to TRBJ1-1; the D is unclear. The length of the CDR3 is 13 residues. With 6 bases removed from V and 9 bases from J, the gap between germline ends came to 17 bases. CDR1 is SEHNR, CDR2 FQNEAQ, per germline (reference sequence).